This note documents a single TCR beta chain sequence. This specimen comes from a study of blood T cell repertoires in COVID-19. About the research overall: There were acute and convalescent COVID-19 samples, and they came from the United States, Italy and Spain. T cells, B-cell-depleted T cells, or PBMCs provided the cDNA or gDNA that served as material.

The germline V and J ends were trimmed by 1 base and 6 bases, with 13 bases remaining between them. The germline CDR1 and CDR2 sequences are GTSNPN and SVGIG (reference sequence). This CDR3 contains 14 residues. Under the authors' procedure: The assay estimated nucleated cells by amplifying reference gene primers. Clones were read by immunoSEQ multiplex PCR, and TCRdb kept only the in-frame ones, dropping some. That table is the source of V, J and clone size, and D and trimming were worked out from the DNA. Of approximately 260,000 clones listed, about 80% are singletons. The clonotype was recovered from a woman at least 80 years old with active or convalescent COVID-19. What was sequenced was peripheral blood. This sequence joins TRBV30 and TRBJ2-1, with D possibly matching TRBD2 (5 bases). This CDR3 is CAWSGGGSSNEQFF. In nucleotides, the CDR3 is TGTGCCTGGAGTGGAGGTGGGAGTAGCAATGAGCAGTTCTTC.